This is a list of T cell receptor beta chains from one sample in a study of cytomegalovirus exposure and HLA in healthy donors. Assay: immunoSEQ multiplex PCR; the TCRdb copy retains only in-frame clones and omits some. Altogether approximately 170,000 clones are present, 82% being singletons, with the ten largest covering approximately 1.5%. Sequencing was done on a sample of PBMCs. The receptors were sampled from a male donor in good health and CMV-seronegative. The CDR3 runs from the conserved cysteine through the conserved F or W. A D gene is named only where the DNA matches it firmly. Clone size appears in some rows only: once, few, many, or a class for an expanded clone.

cdr3_aa: CASSNRNTAGEKLFF
cdr3_nt: TGTGCCAGCAGCAACCGCAACACCGCAGGTGAAAAACTGTTTTTT
j_call: TRBJ1-4
v_call: TRBV5-6
clone_size: -
d_call: -

cdr3_aa: CSSLGGGNYGYTF
cdr3_nt: TGCAGCTCCCTCGGCGGGGGAAACTATGGCTACACCTTC
j_call: TRBJ1-2
v_call: TRBV29-1
clone_size: -
d_call: -

cdr3_aa: CASSPQGTGWTQYF
cdr3_nt: TGTGCCAGCAGTCCACAGGGGACCGGGTGGACCCAGTACTTC
j_call: TRBJ2-5
v_call: TRBV28
clone_size: -
d_call: TRBD1

cdr3_aa: CASSLRGTNEKLFF
cdr3_nt: TGCGCCAGCAGCTTGAGGGGGACTAATGAAAAACTGTTTTTT
j_call: TRBJ1-4
v_call: TRBV5-1
clone_size: -
d_call: -

cdr3_aa: CASSLYPRAQIAYGYTF
cdr3_nt: TGTGCCAGCAGCTTGTACCCACGAGCCCAGATAGCCTATGGCTACACCTTC
j_call: TRBJ1-2
v_call: TRBV7-8
clone_size: -
d_call: -

cdr3_aa: CASSSSAGLDYGYTF
cdr3_nt: TGTGCCAGCAGCTCGAGTGCCGGGTTGGACTATGGCTACACCTTC
j_call: TRBJ1-2
v_call: TRBV6-5
clone_size: -
d_call: -

cdr3_aa: CASSLGTGEESPLHF
cdr3_nt: TGTGCCAGCAGCTTGGGGACAGGGGAGGAATCACCCCTCCACTTT
j_call: TRBJ1-6
v_call: TRBV5-4
clone_size: -
d_call: TRBD1

cdr3_aa: CASRQGAYEQYF
cdr3_nt: TGCGCCAGCAGGCAGGGGGCCTACGAGCAGTACTTC
j_call: TRBJ2-7
v_call: TRBV5-1
clone_size: -
d_call: TRBD1

cdr3_aa: CASSSTGGAFF
cdr3_nt: TGTGCCAGCAGTTCGACAGGGGGAGCTTTCTTT
j_call: TRBJ1-1
v_call: TRBV11-3
clone_size: -
d_call: TRBD1

cdr3_aa: CASSQVEGVEEKLFF
cdr3_nt: TGTGCCAGCAGCCAAGTAGAGGGGGTAGAAGAAAAACTGTTTTTT
j_call: TRBJ1-4
v_call: TRBV14
clone_size: -
d_call: -

cdr3_aa: CASSPPGLAGRDTQYF
cdr3_nt: TGTGCCAGCAGTCCGCCGGGACTAGCGGGTAGGGATACGCAGTATTTT
j_call: TRBJ2-3
v_call: TRBV27
clone_size: -
d_call: TRBD2

cdr3_aa: CASSPRTQTNQPQHF
cdr3_nt: TGTGCCAGCAGCCCCCGGACTCAAACAAATCAGCCCCAGCATTTT
j_call: TRBJ1-5
v_call: TRBV7-3
clone_size: -
d_call: -

cdr3_aa: CASSVLGSAEAFF
cdr3_nt: TGTGCCAGCAGTGTACTAGGTAGCGCTGAAGCTTTCTTT
j_call: TRBJ1-1
v_call: TRBV2
clone_size: -
d_call: -

cdr3_aa: CAISGGANQPQHF
cdr3_nt: TGTGCCATCAGTGGGGGAGCCAATCAGCCCCAGCATTTT
j_call: TRBJ1-5
v_call: TRBV10-3
clone_size: -
d_call: -

cdr3_aa: CASSLGLRGSTEAFF
cdr3_nt: TGTGCCAGCAGCTTAGGTCTCCGGGGGAGCACTGAAGCTTTCTTT
j_call: TRBJ1-1
v_call: TRBV13
clone_size: -
d_call: -

cdr3_aa: CASSLDRVYEQYF
cdr3_nt: TGTGCCAGCAGTTTAGACAGGGTTTACGAGCAGTACTTC
j_call: TRBJ2-7
v_call: TRBV28
clone_size: -
d_call: TRBD1

cdr3_aa: CASTPTKLAGVSGEQYF
cdr3_nt: TGTGCCAGTACACCCACAAAGCTAGCGGGAGTTTCTGGCGAGCAGTACTTC
j_call: TRBJ2-7
v_call: TRBV19
clone_size: -
d_call: TRBD2

cdr3_aa: CASSEDIGTDTQYF
cdr3_nt: TGTGCCAGCAGTGAGGACATTGGCACAGATACGCAGTATTTT
j_call: TRBJ2-3
v_call: TRBV6-4
clone_size: few
d_call: -

cdr3_aa: CASTKIPAGDRGYGYTF
cdr3_nt: TGTGCCAGTACCAAAATCCCGGCGGGGGACAGGGGGTATGGCTACACCTTC
j_call: TRBJ1-2
v_call: TRBV19
clone_size: once
d_call: TRBD1

cdr3_aa: CSSSPEVTNEKLFF
cdr3_nt: TGTTCCAGCAGCCCGGAGGTAACTAATGAAAAACTGTTTTTT
j_call: TRBJ1-4
v_call: TRBV7-9
clone_size: -
d_call: -

cdr3_aa: CASSQDRFGELFF
cdr3_nt: TGCGCCAGCAGCCAAGATCGTTTCGGGGAGCTGTTTTTT
j_call: TRBJ2-2
v_call: TRBV4-3
clone_size: once
d_call: -

cdr3_aa: CASSESLGGNEQFF
cdr3_nt: TGCGCCAGCAGTGAGTCCTTAGGGGGCAATGAGCAGTTCTTC
j_call: TRBJ2-1
v_call: TRBV10-1
clone_size: few
d_call: -

cdr3_aa: CSVQGRAFSGDTQYF
cdr3_nt: TGCAGCGTTCAGGGCAGAGCGTTTTCGGGAGATACGCAGTATTTT
j_call: TRBJ2-3
v_call: TRBV29-1
clone_size: -
d_call: -

cdr3_aa: CASSYHTGTRNNEQFF
cdr3_nt: TGCGCCAGCAGCTACCACACCGGGACACGCAACAATGAGCAGTTCTTC
j_call: TRBJ2-1
v_call: TRBV5-1
clone_size: few
d_call: -

cdr3_aa: CASSLGLTSSGQNIQYF
cdr3_nt: TGTGCCAGCAGCTTAGGGCTGACTAGCTCGGGACAAAACATTCAGTACTTC
j_call: TRBJ2-4
v_call: TRBV7-2
clone_size: -
d_call: TRBD2

cdr3_aa: CASSLWASGDSYEQYF
cdr3_nt: TGTGCCAGCAGTTTATGGGCTAGCGGGGACTCCTACGAGCAGTACTTC
j_call: TRBJ2-7
v_call: TRBV28
clone_size: -
d_call: TRBD2

cdr3_aa: CASSYRGGGYEQYF
cdr3_nt: TGTGCCAGTAGTTATCGGGGAGGAGGGTACGAGCAGTACTTC
j_call: TRBJ2-7
v_call: TRBV19
clone_size: -
d_call: -

cdr3_aa: CASSLPLGSGANVLTF
cdr3_nt: TGTGCCAGCAGCTTACCCCTCGGCTCTGGGGCCAACGTCCTGACTTTC
j_call: TRBJ2-6
v_call: TRBV7-3
clone_size: few
d_call: -

cdr3_aa: CASSPLLDRDQETQYF
cdr3_nt: TGTGCCAGCTCACCCCTTCTTGACAGGGACCAAGAGACCCAGTACTTC
j_call: TRBJ2-5
v_call: TRBV18
clone_size: -
d_call: TRBD1

cdr3_aa: CASSLAELAHNEQFF
cdr3_nt: TGTGCCAGCAGCTTAGCGGAGCTAGCGCACAATGAGCAGTTCTTC
j_call: TRBJ2-1
v_call: TRBV7-8
clone_size: -
d_call: -

cdr3_aa: CASSVGGGTGWKTQYF
cdr3_nt: TGTGCCAGCAGCGTAGGAGGTGGGACAGGGTGGAAGACCCAGTACTTC
j_call: TRBJ2-5
v_call: TRBV9
clone_size: once
d_call: TRBD1

cdr3_aa: CASSAGGSPLHF
cdr3_nt: TGTGCCAGCAGCGCTGGGGGGTCACCCCTCCACTTT
j_call: TRBJ1-6
v_call: TRBV14
clone_size: -
d_call: -

cdr3_aa: CASSLPPGKGEQYF
cdr3_nt: TGTGCCAGCAGTTTACCCCCCGGGAAGGGCGAGCAGTACTTC
j_call: TRBJ2-7
v_call: TRBV28
clone_size: -
d_call: -

cdr3_aa: CASSFRREADTQYF
cdr3_nt: TGTGCCAGCAGCTTCCGGCGGGAGGCAGATACGCAGTATTTT
j_call: TRBJ2-3
v_call: TRBV13
clone_size: -
d_call: TRBD2

cdr3_aa: CATSRDLSGAEEQYF
cdr3_nt: TGTGCCACCAGCAGAGATCTTTCAGGGGCGGAAGAGCAGTACTTC
j_call: TRBJ2-5
v_call: TRBV15
clone_size: -
d_call: -

cdr3_aa: CASSLEGPNEKLFF
cdr3_nt: TGTGCCAGCAGTTTAGAGGGCCCCAATGAAAAACTGTTTTTT
j_call: TRBJ1-4
v_call: TRBV27
clone_size: few
d_call: -

cdr3_aa: CASSLVGRTQYF
cdr3_nt: TGTGCCAGCAGCTTGGTCGGTAGGACCCAGTACTTC
j_call: TRBJ2-5
v_call: TRBV5-8
clone_size: -
d_call: -

cdr3_aa: CASSSTRSSYNSPLHF
cdr3_nt: TGTGCCAGCAGCTCCACCAGAAGCTCCTATAATTCACCCCTCCACTTT
j_call: TRBJ1-6
v_call: TRBV7-9
clone_size: -
d_call: -

cdr3_aa: CATSRGGNYGYTF
cdr3_nt: TGTGCCACCAGCAGGGGGGGTAACTATGGCTACACCTTC
j_call: TRBJ1-2
v_call: TRBV15
clone_size: -
d_call: -

cdr3_aa: CASSEGTGGEGDTQYF
cdr3_nt: TGTGCCAGCAGTGAAGGGACAGGGGGGGAAGGAGATACGCAGTATTTT
j_call: TRBJ2-3
v_call: TRBV2
clone_size: few
d_call: TRBD1

cdr3_aa: CASSGRDRDYEQYF
cdr3_nt: TGTGCCAGCAGCGGCCGGGACAGGGACTACGAGCAGTACTTC
j_call: TRBJ2-7
v_call: TRBV27
clone_size: once
d_call: TRBD1

cdr3_aa: CASSPREVKSFF
cdr3_nt: TGTGCCAGCTCACCACGTGAGGTTAAATCTTTCTTT
j_call: TRBJ1-1
v_call: TRBV18
clone_size: -
d_call: -

cdr3_aa: CASSPESGANVLTF
cdr3_nt: TGTGCCAGCTCACCCGAGTCAGGGGCCAACGTCCTGACTTTC
j_call: TRBJ2-6
v_call: TRBV18
clone_size: once
d_call: -

cdr3_aa: CASSRLRTGSTVNYGYTF
cdr3_nt: TGTGCCAGCAGTCGTCTACGAACAGGGTCGACGGTGAACTATGGCTACACCTTC
j_call: TRBJ1-2
v_call: TRBV28
clone_size: -
d_call: -

cdr3_aa: CASSSPGLASYEQYF
cdr3_nt: TGTGCCAGCAGTTCGCCGGGACTAGCTTCTTACGAGCAGTACTTC
j_call: TRBJ2-7
v_call: TRBV6-5
clone_size: few
d_call: TRBD2

cdr3_aa: CASRRTEANYGYTF
cdr3_nt: TGTGCCAGCAGAAGGACGGAGGCTAACTATGGCTACACCTTC
j_call: TRBJ1-2
v_call: TRBV6-1
clone_size: -
d_call: -